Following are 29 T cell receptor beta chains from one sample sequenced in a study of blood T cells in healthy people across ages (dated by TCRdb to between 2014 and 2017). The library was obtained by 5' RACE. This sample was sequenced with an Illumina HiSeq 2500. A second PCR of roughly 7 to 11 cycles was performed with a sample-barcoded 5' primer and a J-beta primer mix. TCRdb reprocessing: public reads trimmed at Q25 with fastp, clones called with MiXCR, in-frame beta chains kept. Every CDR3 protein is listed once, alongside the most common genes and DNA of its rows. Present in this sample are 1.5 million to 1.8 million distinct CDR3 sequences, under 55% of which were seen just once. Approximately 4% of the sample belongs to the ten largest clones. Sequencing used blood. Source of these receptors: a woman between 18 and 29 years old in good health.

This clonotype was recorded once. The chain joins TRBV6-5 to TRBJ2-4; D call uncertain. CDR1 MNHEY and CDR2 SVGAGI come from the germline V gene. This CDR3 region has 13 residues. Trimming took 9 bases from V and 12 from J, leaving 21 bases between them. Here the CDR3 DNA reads TGTGCCAGTTGCGAGAGCGTTAGTTCTCATCAGTACTTC. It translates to CASCESVSSHQYF.

CDR3 DNA: TGTGCCACCAGCAGGGAGGTTACCTACGAGCAGTACTTC. This encodes CATSREVTYEQYF. The rearrangement uses TRBV15 and TRBJ2-7; TRBD2 might be the D (5 bases). V lost 3 bases and J lost 2, with 8 bases in between. The CDR3 spans 13 residues. Germline values: CDR1 LNHNV, CDR2 YYDKDF (reference sequence).

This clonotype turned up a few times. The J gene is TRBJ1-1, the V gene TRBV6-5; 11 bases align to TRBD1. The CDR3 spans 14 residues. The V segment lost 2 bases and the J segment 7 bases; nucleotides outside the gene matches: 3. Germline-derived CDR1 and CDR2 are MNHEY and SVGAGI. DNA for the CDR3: TGTGCCAGCAGTTACGGACAGGGGGCTTTTGAAGCTTTCTTT. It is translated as CASSYGQGAFEAFF.

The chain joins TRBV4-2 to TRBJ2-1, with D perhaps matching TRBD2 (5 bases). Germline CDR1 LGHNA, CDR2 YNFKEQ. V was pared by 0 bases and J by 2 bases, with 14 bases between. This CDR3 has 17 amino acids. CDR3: CASSQDLSGVTYNEQFF. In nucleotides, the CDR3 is TGTGCCAGCAGCCAAGATCTAAGCGGAGTTACCTACAATGAGCAGTTCTTC.

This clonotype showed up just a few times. DNA for the CDR3: TGTGCCAGCAGTTACTCGAGCGGGAGGGCCGTCGAGCAGTACTTC. It specifies CASSYSSGRAVEQYF. The chain has TRBV6-5 and TRBJ2-5; TRBD2 aligns across 10 bases. The DNA matches TRBJ2-7 better at its end, which makes the J call doubtful. The length of the CDR3 is 15 residues. Germline values: CDR1 MNHEY, CDR2 SVGAGI.

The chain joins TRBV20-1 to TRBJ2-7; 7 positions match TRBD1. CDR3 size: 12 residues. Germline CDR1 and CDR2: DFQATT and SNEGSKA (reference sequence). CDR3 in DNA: TGCAGGGCGACAGGGAGCTCCTACGAGCAGTACTTC. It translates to CRATGSSYEQYF.

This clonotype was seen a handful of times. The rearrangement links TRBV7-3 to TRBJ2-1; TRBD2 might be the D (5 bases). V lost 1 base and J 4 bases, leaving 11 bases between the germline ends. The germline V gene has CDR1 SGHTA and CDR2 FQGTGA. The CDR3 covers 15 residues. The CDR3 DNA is TGTGCCAGCAGCTTAATGGCGGGCGGATACAATGAGCAGTTCTTC. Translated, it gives CASSLMAGGYNEQFF.

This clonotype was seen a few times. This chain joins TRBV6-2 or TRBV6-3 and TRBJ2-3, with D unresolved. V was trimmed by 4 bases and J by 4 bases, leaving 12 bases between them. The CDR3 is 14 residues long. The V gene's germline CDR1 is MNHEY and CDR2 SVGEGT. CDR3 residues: CASSSLTLSDTQYF. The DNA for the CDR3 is TGTGCCAGCAGTTCCCTGACCCTGTCAGATACGCAGTATTTT.

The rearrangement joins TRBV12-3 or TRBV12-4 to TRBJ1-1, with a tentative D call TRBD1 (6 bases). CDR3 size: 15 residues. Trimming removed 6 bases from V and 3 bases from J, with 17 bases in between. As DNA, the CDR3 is TGTGCCAGCAGGTTCGGACAGTTCATGTACACTGAAGCTTTCTTT. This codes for CASRFGQFMYTEAFF.

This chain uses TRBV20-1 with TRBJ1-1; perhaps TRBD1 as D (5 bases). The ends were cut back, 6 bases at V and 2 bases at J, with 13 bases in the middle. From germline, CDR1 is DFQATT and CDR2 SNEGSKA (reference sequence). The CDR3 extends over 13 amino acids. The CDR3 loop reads CSAQGGINTEAFF. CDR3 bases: TGCAGTGCCCAGGGAGGGATAAACACTGAAGCTTTCTTT.

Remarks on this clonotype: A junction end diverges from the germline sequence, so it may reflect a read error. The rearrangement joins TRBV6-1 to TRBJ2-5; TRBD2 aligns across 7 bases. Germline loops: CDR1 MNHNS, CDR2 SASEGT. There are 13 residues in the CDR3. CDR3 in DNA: TGTGCCAGCAAGACGGGAGGCCCAGAGGCCCAGTACTTC. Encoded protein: CASKTGGPEAQYF.

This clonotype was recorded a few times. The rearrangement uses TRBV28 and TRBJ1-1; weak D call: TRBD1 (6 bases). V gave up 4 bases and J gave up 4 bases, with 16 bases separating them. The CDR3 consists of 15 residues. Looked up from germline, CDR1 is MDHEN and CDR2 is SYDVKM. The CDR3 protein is CASSSIQGWGTEAFF. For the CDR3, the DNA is TGTGCCAGCAGTTCCATCCAGGGGTGGGGCACTGAAGCTTTCTTT.

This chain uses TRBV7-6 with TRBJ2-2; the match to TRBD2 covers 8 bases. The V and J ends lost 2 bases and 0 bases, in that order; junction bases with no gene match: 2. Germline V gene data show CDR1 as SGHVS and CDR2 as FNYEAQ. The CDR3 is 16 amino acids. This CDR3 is CASSLIAGPNTGELFF. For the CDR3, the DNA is TGTGCCAGCAGCTTAATAGCGGGGCCGAACACCGGGGAGCTGTTTTTT.

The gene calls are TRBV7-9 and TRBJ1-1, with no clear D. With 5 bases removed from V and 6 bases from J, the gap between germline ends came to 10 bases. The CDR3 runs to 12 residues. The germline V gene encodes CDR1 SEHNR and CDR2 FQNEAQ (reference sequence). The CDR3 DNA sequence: TGTGCCAGCAGCCCGACCGTCCCTGAAGCTTTCTTT. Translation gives CASSPTVPEAFF.

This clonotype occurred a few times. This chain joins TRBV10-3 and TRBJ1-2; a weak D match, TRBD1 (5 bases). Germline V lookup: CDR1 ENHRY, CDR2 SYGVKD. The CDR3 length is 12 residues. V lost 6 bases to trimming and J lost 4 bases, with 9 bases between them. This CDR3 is CAIRQGSYGYTF. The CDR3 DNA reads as TGTGCCATCAGGCAGGGAAGCTATGGCTACACCTTC.

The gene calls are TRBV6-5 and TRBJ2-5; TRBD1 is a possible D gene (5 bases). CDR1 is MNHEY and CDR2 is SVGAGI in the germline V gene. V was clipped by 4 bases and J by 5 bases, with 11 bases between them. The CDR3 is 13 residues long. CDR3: CASSFRVGETQYF. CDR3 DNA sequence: TGTGCCAGCAGTTTCAGGGTAGGGGAGACCCAGTACTTC.

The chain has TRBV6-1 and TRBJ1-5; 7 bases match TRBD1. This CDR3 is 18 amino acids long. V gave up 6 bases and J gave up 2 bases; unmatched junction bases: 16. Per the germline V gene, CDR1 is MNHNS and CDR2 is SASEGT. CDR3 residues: CASSRQGSQTWGNQPQHF. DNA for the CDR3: TGTGCCAGCAGCCGACAGGGTAGCCAGACATGGGGCAATCAGCCCCAGCATTTT.

CDR3 region: CASSRSTSRPYEQYF. CDR3 DNA sequence: TGTGCCAGCAGCCGCTCGACTAGCAGGCCCTACGAGCAGTACTTC. The V and J genes are TRBV7-2 and TRBJ2-7; 7 bases are a match to TRBD2. In germline, CDR1 is SGHTA, CDR2 FQGNSA. The J segment lost 2 bases and the V segment lost 5 bases, leaving 9 bases of the junction unmatched. The length of the CDR3 is 15 residues.

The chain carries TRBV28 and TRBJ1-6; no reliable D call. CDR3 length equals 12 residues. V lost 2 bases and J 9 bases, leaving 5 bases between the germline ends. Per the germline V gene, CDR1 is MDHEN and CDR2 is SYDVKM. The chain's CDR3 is CASSLIVSPLHF. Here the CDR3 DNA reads TGTGCCAGCAGTTTAATTGTTTCACCCCTCCACTTT.

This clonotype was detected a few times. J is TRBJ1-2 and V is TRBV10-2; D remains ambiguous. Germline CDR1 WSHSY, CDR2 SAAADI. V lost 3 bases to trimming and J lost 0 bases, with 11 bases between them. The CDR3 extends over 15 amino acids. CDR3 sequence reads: CASSDRGRTNYGYTF. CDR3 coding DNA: TGCGCCAGCAGTGACAGAGGAAGGACTAACTATGGCTACACCTTC.

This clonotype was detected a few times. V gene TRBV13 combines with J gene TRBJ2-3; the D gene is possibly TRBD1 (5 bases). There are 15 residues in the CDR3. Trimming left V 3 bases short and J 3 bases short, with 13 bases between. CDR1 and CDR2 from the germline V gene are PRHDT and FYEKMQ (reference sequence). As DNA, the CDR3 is TGTGCCAGCAGCTTCTTCCAGGGTCGAACAGATACGCAGTATTTT. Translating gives CASSFFQGRTDTQYF.

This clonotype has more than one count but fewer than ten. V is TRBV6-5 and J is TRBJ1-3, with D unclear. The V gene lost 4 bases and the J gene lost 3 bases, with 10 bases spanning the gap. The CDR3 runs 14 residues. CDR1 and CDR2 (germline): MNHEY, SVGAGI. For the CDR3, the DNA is TGTGCCAGCAGTTTGACCGTCTTTGGAAACACCATATATTTT. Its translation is CASSLTVFGNTIYF.

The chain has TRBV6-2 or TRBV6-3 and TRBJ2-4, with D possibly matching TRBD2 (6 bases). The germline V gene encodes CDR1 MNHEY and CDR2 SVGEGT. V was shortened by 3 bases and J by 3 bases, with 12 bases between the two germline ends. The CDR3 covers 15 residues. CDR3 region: CASSYRGSGKNIQYF. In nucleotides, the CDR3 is TGTGCCAGCAGTTATCGGGGGTCGGGCAAAAACATTCAGTACTTC.

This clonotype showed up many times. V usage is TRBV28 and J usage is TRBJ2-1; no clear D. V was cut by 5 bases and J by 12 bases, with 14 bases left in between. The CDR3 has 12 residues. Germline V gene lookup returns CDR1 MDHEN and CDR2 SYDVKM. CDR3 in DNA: TGTGCCAGCAGTCCCTATCAACCCACGCAGTTCTTC. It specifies CASSPYQPTQFF.

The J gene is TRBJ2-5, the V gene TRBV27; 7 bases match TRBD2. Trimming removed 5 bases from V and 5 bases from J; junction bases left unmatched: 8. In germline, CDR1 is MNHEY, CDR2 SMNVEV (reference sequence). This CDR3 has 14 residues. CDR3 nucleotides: TGTGCCAGCAGTAAGTGGGAGGGCGCTGAGACCCAGTACTTC. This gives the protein CASSKWEGAETQYF.

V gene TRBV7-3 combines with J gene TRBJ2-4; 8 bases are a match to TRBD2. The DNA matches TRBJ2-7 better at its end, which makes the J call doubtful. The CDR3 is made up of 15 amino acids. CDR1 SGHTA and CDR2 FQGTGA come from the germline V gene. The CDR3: CASSQAGGTTYEQYF. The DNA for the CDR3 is TGTGCCAGCAGCCAGGCGGGGGGCACTACCTACGAGCAGTACTTC.

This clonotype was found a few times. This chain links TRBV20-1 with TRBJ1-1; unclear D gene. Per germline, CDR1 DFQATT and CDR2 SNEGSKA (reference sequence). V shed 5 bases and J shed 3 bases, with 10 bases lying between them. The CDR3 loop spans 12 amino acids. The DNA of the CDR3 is TGCAGTGCTCCTAGGGCTTACACTGAAGCTTTCTTT. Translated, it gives CSAPRAYTEAFF.

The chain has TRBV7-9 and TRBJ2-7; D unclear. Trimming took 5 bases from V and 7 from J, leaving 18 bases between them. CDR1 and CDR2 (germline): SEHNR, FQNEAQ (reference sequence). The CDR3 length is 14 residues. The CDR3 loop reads CASSHPLGQDEQYF. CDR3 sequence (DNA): TGTGCCAGCAGCCACCCCCTAGGTCAGGATGAGCAGTACTTC.

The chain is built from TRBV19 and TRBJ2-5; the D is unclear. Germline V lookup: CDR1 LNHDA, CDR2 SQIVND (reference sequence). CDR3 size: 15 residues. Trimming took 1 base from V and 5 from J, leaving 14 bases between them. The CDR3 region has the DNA TGTGCCAGTAGTATAGGGGATCTCACCCAGGAGACCCAGTACTTC. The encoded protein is CASSIGDLTQETQYF.